This T cell receptor beta chain is drawn from a study of shared clonotypes between healthy human individuals. Measured with immunoSEQ multiplex PCR; TCRdb has only the in-frame clones, and not every one. The data contain approximately 620,000 clones, roughly 97% of them singletons. CDR1 and CDR2 (germline): SEHNR, FQNEAQ (reference sequence). V lost 7 bases, J lost 1 base, and 16 bases lay in between. The CDR3 contains 16 residues. In the case of this clone: Its matching antigen is unknown.

Study observations and caveats: Sharing of clonotypes among donors was expected to vary with sequencing depth. Few donors restricted represented genetic and exposure-history diversity.

This clonotype originated in a woman in her twenties or thirties in good health. The chain combines TRBV7-9 with TRBJ2-2; D may be TRBD2 (6 bases). The specimen sequenced was naive CD4+ T cells sorted from blood. Subset indicated: CD45RA+ positively selected. CDR3 bases: TGTGCCAGCACCTTGGGGGGATCAAGGAACACCGGGGAGCTGTTTTTT. This encodes CASTLGGSRNTGELFF.